This passage covers 31 T cell receptor beta chains from one sample sequenced in a study of CD8 T cells in ankylosing spondylitis. TCRdb independently ran MiXCR on the 5' RACE reads; one entry per CDR3 protein. In the table there are around 300,000 distinct CDR3 sequences, around a tenth of which are singletons. Sequenced sample: blood, either unsorted or a sorted T cell fraction (not recorded which). These receptors were collected from a female donor with ankylosing spondylitis or in good health (not recorded which).

This clonotype was picked up a small number of times. The chain recombines TRBV9 with TRBJ2-3, with TRBD2 identical over 10 bases. CDR3 size: 16 residues. J was trimmed by 5 bases and V by 4 bases; bases with no gene match: 10. Germline V CDR1 and CDR2: SGDLS, YYNGEE. This chain's CDR3 is CASSQGAGGPVDTQYF. CDR3 in DNA: TGTGCCAGCAGCCAAGGAGCGGGAGGGCCCGTAGATACGCAGTATTTT.

In its sample, this clonotype was seen a few times. This chain connects TRBV28 to TRBJ1-3; tentative D call: TRBD1 (6 bases). The CDR3 totals 16 residues. Trimming removed 5 bases from V and 0 bases from J, with 14 bases in between. The germline V gene has CDR1 MDHEN and CDR2 SYDVKM. The CDR3 sequence: CASSPIQGGSGNTIYF. CDR3 DNA sequence: TGTGCCAGCAGTCCGATCCAAGGGGGCTCTGGAAACACCATATATTTT. Drawing the rest from reference TRBV28 and TRBJ1-3, the complete variable domain is DVKVTQSSRYLVKRTGEKVFLECVQDMDHENMFWYRQDPGLGLRLIYFSYDVKMKEKGDIPEGYSVSREKKERFSLILESASTNQTSMYLCASSPIQGGSGNTIYFGEGSWLTVV.

This chain joins TRBV7-2 and TRBJ2-6; D is ambiguous. V lost 7 bases and J lost 2, with 15 bases in between. CDR1 and CDR2 from the germline V gene are SGHTA and FQGNSA. The CDR3 has 16 residues. CDR3 DNA: TGTGCCAGCAAAAGGGCATCAATGCCTGGGGCCAACGTCCTGACTTTC. This codes for CASKRASMPGANVLTF.

The sample holds a few counts of this clonotype. The chain has TRBV20-1 and TRBJ2-1; 13 nucleotides align to TRBD2. This CDR3 has 14 residues. Per the germline V gene, CDR1 is DFQATT and CDR2 is SNEGSKA (reference sequence). The V segment lost 5 bases and the J segment 8 bases; nucleotides outside the gene matches: 6. The CDR3 sequence: CSARLAGGHHEQFF. CDR3 coding DNA: TGCAGTGCTCGACTAGCGGGGGGCCACCATGAGCAGTTCTTC.

This clonotype was observed many times. V gene TRBV7-9 combines with J gene TRBJ2-2, with D unresolved. In germline, CDR1 is SEHNR, CDR2 FQNEAQ (reference sequence). Trimming shortened V by 2 bases and J by 1 base, and 11 bases separated the two germline ends. This CDR3 has 16 residues. Written as DNA, the CDR3 is TGTGCCAGCAGCTTACCTGGGCTGCTGAACACCGGGGAGCTGTTTTTT. Its translation: CASSLPGLLNTGELFF.

This clonotype was counted only a few times. This chain links TRBV7-9 with TRBJ2-2; 7 nucleotides align to TRBD2. Looked up from germline, CDR1 is SEHNR and CDR2 is FQNEAQ (reference sequence). V trimming: 7 bases; J trimming: 2 bases; junction bases outside the gene matches: 10. The CDR3 is 16 amino acids. The CDR3: CASIRWEGPNTGELFF. CDR3 DNA: TGTGCCAGCATCCGATGGGAGGGACCTAACACCGGGGAGCTGTTTTTT.

This chain's CDR3 is CASSSQGGGANVLTF. The CDR3 coding sequence is TGTGCCAGCAGTTCACAGGGCGGGGGGGCCAACGTCCTGACTTTC. The rearrangement uses TRBV12-3 or TRBV12-4 and TRBJ2-6, with D perhaps matching TRBD1 (6 bases). The CDR3 covers 15 residues. The V and J ends lost 4 bases and 4 bases respectively, with 11 bases between them.

The table lists this clonotype with a few counts. V is TRBV7-9 and J is TRBJ1-6; TRBD1 agrees at 7 bases. With 2 bases clipped from V and 8 bases from J, the junction kept 6 bases outside the gene matches. Germline V lookup: CDR1 SEHNR, CDR2 FQNEAQ (reference sequence). CDR3 length: 15 residues. The CDR3 DNA is TGTGCCAGCAGCTTAATCCAGGGGGTCGATTCACCCCTCCACTTT. This sequence encodes CASSLIQGVDSPLHF.

The chain employs TRBV18 and TRBJ1-5; 9 nucleotides line up with TRBD1. V dropped 3 bases and J dropped 5; count of bases not matched to a gene: 17. Germline V gives CDR1 KGHSH, CDR2 LQKENI. This CDR3 is built from 19 residues. The CDR3 DNA reads TGTGCCAGCTCACCTTCGGGGGACAGGGTATTAACTGTGGATCAGCCCCAGCATTTT. Translated: CASSPSGDRVLTVDQPQHF.

The CDR3 spells CSAPLAGGRNEQFF. The CDR3 DNA reads as TGCAGTGCCCCTCTAGCGGGGGGTAGGAATGAGCAGTTCTTC. The J gene is TRBJ2-1, the V gene TRBV20-1; TRBD2 matches at 11 bases. The V gene's germline CDR1 is DFQATT and CDR2 SNEGSKA (reference sequence). Unmatched junction bases numbered 8, after V lost 6 bases and J lost 7 bases. The CDR3 sequence is 14 residues long.

This clonotype has a count of ten or more. The rearrangement joins TRBV28 to TRBJ1-3; D uncertain. The V gene lost 5 bases and the J gene lost 9 bases, with 11 bases spanning the gap. Germline values: CDR1 MDHEN, CDR2 SYDVKM. CDR3 length: 12 amino acids. The CDR3 bases are TGTGCCAGCAGTCCTCAGGAGACCACCATATATTTT. It yields the protein CASSPQETTIYF.

In its sample, this clonotype was seen a few times. This chain connects TRBV10-1 to TRBJ2-1; 9 bases line up with TRBD1. The J segment lost 5 bases and the V segment lost 4 bases, leaving 6 bases of the junction unmatched. The CDR3 is made up of 15 amino acids. Germline CDR1 is WNHNN and CDR2 is SYGVQD (reference sequence). This chain's CDR3 is CASSGDRVRNNEQFF. CDR3 nucleotides: TGCGCCAGCAGTGGGGACAGGGTGCGGAACAATGAGCAGTTCTTC.

This clonotype has more than one count but fewer than ten. This chain links TRBV2 with TRBJ1-5; D possibly corresponds to TRBD1 (5 bases). This CDR3 is 13 amino acids long. Per germline, CDR1 SNHLY and CDR2 FYNNEI. V lost 4 bases and J lost 7, with 11 bases in between. DNA of the CDR3: TGTGCCAGCAGTGGACGGGGGAGGCAGCCCCAGCATTTT. Amino acid sequence: CASSGRGRQPQHF.

This clonotype was seen at least ten times. The J gene is TRBJ1-2, the V gene TRBV5-1; no clear D. Germline V gene lookup returns CDR1 SGHRS and CDR2 YFSETQ. This CDR3 is built from 11 residues. The germline V and J ends were trimmed by 0 bases and 6 bases, with 3 bases remaining between them. CDR3 region: CASSLDDGYTF. The CDR3 DNA reads TGCGCCAGCAGCTTGGACGATGGCTACACCTTC.

The J gene is TRBJ2-2, the V gene TRBV28, with D tentatively TRBD2 (5 bases). The CDR3 is made up of 17 amino acids. Germline V gene sequence: CDR1 MDHEN, CDR2 SYDVKM. V dropped 8 bases and J dropped 3 bases, with 22 bases sitting between them. CDR3: CASLGRGGPPDTGELFF. Here the CDR3 DNA reads TGTGCCAGCCTCGGCAGAGGAGGACCCCCGGACACCGGGGAGCTGTTTTTT.

This clonotype was observed many times. J is TRBJ1-1 and V is TRBV12-3 or TRBV12-4; 7 bases are shared with TRBD1. The CDR3 runs 14 residues. Trimming took 3 bases from V and 4 from J; bases not matched to a gene: 5. CDR3 in amino acids: CASSFDRVSTEAFF. The CDR3 bases are TGTGCCAGCAGTTTTGACAGGGTTTCCACTGAAGCTTTCTTT.

This clonotype was seen repeatedly, ten times or more. This sequence joins TRBV10-3 and TRBJ1-5; the match to TRBD1 covers 8 bases. V shed 10 bases and J 4 bases; nucleotides not matched to a gene: 6. The CDR3 is 13 residues long. Looked up from germline, CDR1 is ENHRY and CDR2 is SYGVKD. This chain's CDR3 is CATRDRMNQPQHF. The CDR3 bases are TGTGCCACCCGGGACAGGATGAATCAGCCCCAGCATTTT.

This clonotype was counted only a few times. The rearrangement uses TRBV10-3 and TRBJ2-7; TRBD2 matches 8 bases. The CDR3 consists of 16 residues. V trimming: 6 bases; J trimming: 4 bases; junction bases outside the gene matches: 14. CDR1 is ENHRY, CDR2 SYGVKD, per germline. CDR3 in amino acids: CAISSSPGLGSYEQYF. For the CDR3, the DNA is TGTGCCATCAGCTCTAGCCCGGGACTAGGCTCATACGAGCAGTACTTC.

This clonotype was detected ten times or more. The chain recombines TRBV7-2 with TRBJ2-3; 14 nucleotides line up with TRBD2. From germline, CDR1 is SGHTA and CDR2 FQGNSA. Trimming cost V 6 bases and J 4 bases; bases outside gene matches: 6. This CDR3 is built from 16 residues. CDR3 sequence: CASRTSGRARADTQYF. In DNA form, the CDR3 reads TGTGCCAGCAGGACTAGCGGGAGGGCGAGGGCAGATACGCAGTATTTT.

This clonotype was seen ten or more times. The V and J genes are TRBV12-3 or TRBV12-4 and TRBJ1-5; TRBD1 matches at 8 bases. The CDR3 length is 14 residues. V gave up 3 bases and J gave up 6 bases; unmatched junction bases: 4. As DNA, the CDR3 is TGTGCCAGCAGTTTGGCAGGGGGCGTTCAGCCCCAGCATTTT. Protein: CASSLAGGVQPQHF.

This clonotype was found many times. The chain links TRBV9 to TRBJ2-6, with D possibly being TRBD2 (6 bases). CDR1 is SGDLS and CDR2 is YYNGEE in the germline V gene. The CDR3 covers 15 residues. Trimming took off 3 bases at V and 1 base at J, with 8 bases between the two ends. The CDR3 bases are TGTGCCAGCAGCGCGGAGGGTTCTGGGGCCAACGTCCTGACTTTC. It yields the protein CASSAEGSGANVLTF.

V gene TRBV6-5 combines with J gene TRBJ2-5; either TRBD1 or TRBD2 may fit D (5 bases each). Trimming took off 1 base at V and 5 bases at J, with 14 bases between the two ends. The CDR3 spans 15 residues. CDR1 is MNHEY, CDR2 SVGAGI, per germline. CDR3 loop: CASSYYGVGDETQYF. CDR3 DNA: TGTGCCAGCAGTTACTACGGGGTAGGGGATGAGACCCAGTACTTC.

This clonotype appeared many times. The rearrangement uses TRBV12-3 or TRBV12-4 and TRBJ2-1; the D is unclear. V was trimmed by 4 bases and J by 0 bases, leaving 10 bases between them. This CDR3 contains 15 residues. The CDR3 DNA sequence: TGTGCCAGCAGTTACGACCGAAACTCCTACAATGAGCAGTTCTTC. It codes for CASSYDRNSYNEQFF.

This clonotype has a count of ten or more. The chain joins TRBV10-3 to TRBJ2-7; no definite D call. The germline gives CDR1 ENHRY, CDR2 SYGVKD. Trimming left V 2 bases short and J 7 bases short, with 6 bases between. The CDR3 totals 11 residues. CDR3 sequence reads: CAISELGEQYF. The CDR3 DNA follows: TGTGCCATCAGTGAGCTGGGGGAGCAGTACTTC.

This clonotype was seen repeatedly, ten times or more. The chain employs TRBV4-1 and TRBJ2-1, with 9 bases aligning to TRBD1. The V and J ends lost 1 base and 8 bases, in that order; junction bases with no gene match: 3. The CDR3 consists of 14 residues. The germline gives CDR1 MGHRA, CDR2 YSYEKL. Here the CDR3 DNA reads TGCGCCAGCAGCCAAGGACAGGGGGGGTATGAGCAGTTCTTC. Its translation is CASSQGQGGYEQFF.

V usage is TRBV12-3 or TRBV12-4 and J usage is TRBJ2-7; TRBD2 might be the D (6 bases). The CDR3 has 15 residues. Trimming stripped 4 bases from V and 2 bases from J, with 15 bases between. CDR3 residues: CASSYEPGLTYEQYF. DNA of the CDR3: TGTGCCAGCAGTTACGAACCGGGACTCACCTACGAGCAGTACTTC.

This clonotype has only one observation. The rearrangement links TRBV20-1 to TRBJ2-1; the D is unclear. The germline gives CDR1 DFQATT, CDR2 SNEGSKA (reference sequence). CDR3 length: 13 residues. CDR3 nucleotides: TGCAGAGCCTTCCCCCTACTCTACAATGAGCAGTTCTTC. This translates into CRAFPLLYNEQFF.

This clonotype turned up a few times. This rearrangement joins TRBV20-1 to TRBJ1-1, with unresolved D. Germline loops: CDR1 DFQATT, CDR2 SNEGSKA (reference sequence). The CDR3 has 13 amino acids. The germline V and J ends were trimmed by 5 bases and 4 bases, with 14 bases remaining between them. Here the CDR3 DNA reads TGCAGTGCTTCGGACGGGTCCCCCACTGAAGCTTTCTTT. Amino acid sequence: CSASDGSPTEAFF.

This chain connects TRBV6-5 to TRBJ2-1; the match to TRBD2 covers 9 bases. V gave up 4 bases and J gave up 10 bases; unmatched junction bases: 8. Germline CDR1 is MNHEY and CDR2 is SVGAGI. This CDR3 has 14 amino acids. For the CDR3, the DNA is TGTGCCAGCAGTTCAAACCCGGGACTAGCCGAGCAGTTCTTC. Protein sequence: CASSSNPGLAEQFF.

Of note for this clonotype: A much larger clone lies a single base off, so this may be a read error. The rearrangement joins TRBV5-1 to TRBJ1-2; D perhaps matches TRBD1 (5 bases). CDR1 and CDR2 from the germline V gene are SGHRS and YFSETQ. The CDR3 covers 15 residues. The CDR3 sequence: CASSLRPGADYGCTF. DNA of the CDR3: TGCGCCAGCAGCTTGCGGCCCGGGGCCGATTATGGCTGCACCTTC.

There are many counts of this clonotype. The CDR3 region has the DNA TGTGCCACCAGTGCGGGACAGGGCGGTATAGAGCAGTACTTC. Residues: CATSAGQGGIEQYF. This sequence joins TRBV24-1 and TRBJ2-7; 9 bases map to TRBD1. Germline CDR1 is KGHDR and CDR2 is SFDVKD. Trimming at V came to 5 bases and at J to 7 bases, leaving 8 bases not matched to a gene. CDR3 length equals 14 residues.